Below, one T cell receptor (beta chain) is given with its context. The antigen remains undetermined. This specimen belongs to a study of monozygotic twins with inflammatory bowel disease. Eight cDNA synthesis reactions were run for every sample. TCRdb re-called the 5' RACE reads and catalogs CDR3 proteins one per entry, DNA excluded. The table lists approximately 400,000 distinct CDR3 sequences. Study-wide results and caveats: IBD patients share fewer clonotypes with other people than healthy twins do, especially with disease activity. With inverse Simpson as the measure, TCRbeta diversity was lower in IBD patients than in healthy co-twins. Similarity of repertoires did not differ between concordant and discordant twins, possibly from limited power.

Germline V CDR1 and CDR2: GTSNPN, SVGIG (reference sequence). The CDR3 is made up of 15 amino acids. V usage is TRBV30 and J usage is TRBJ2-1; the D gene TCRdb calls, TRBD1, cannot be checked with no DNA. Source material: blood. The sequence was collected from a human donor with ulcerative colitis or Crohn's disease, or a healthy co-twin of an affected twin (not recorded which). CDR3 protein: CAWSPDAGTYNEQFF.